Sequencing of this T cell receptor beta chain was carried out in a study of blood T cell repertoires in COVID-19. Sequencing used immunoSEQ multiplex PCR; TCRdb keeps in-frame clones, though not all of them. The sample has under 250,000 clones; around 80% are singletons. This clone turned up a few times. The junction does not match germline at one end; this may be a read error. Other DNA sequences in the same sample also yield this CDR3. The CDR3 spans 16 residues. Germline V gives CDR1 SGHNT, CDR2 YENEEA. The chain links TRBV11-3 to TRBJ2-7, with 8 bases lining up with TRBD2. The receptor comes from a man aged 60 to 75 who had recovered from COVID-19. Material: PBMCs or T cells enriched from blood (not recorded which). CDR3 sequence (DNA): TGTGCCAGCAGCCTAGAGAGGGGCGGGGGGACCTACGAGCAGTACTTC. This encodes CASSLERGGGTYEQYF.